The 7 T cell receptor beta chains listed next were all sequenced from one sample in a study of CD8+CD57+ T cells in acquired aplastic anemia. Genomic DNA was employed as the template in profiling TCR beta VDJ and CDR3. TCRdb re-called the reads through MiXCR, storing one row per CDR3 protein. The sample contains about 420,000 distinct CDR3 sequences, 65% to 80% of which appear only once. Sequencing was performed on sorted CD4+, CD8+, or CD8+CD57+ T cells (not recorded which) from PBMCs. The receptors come from a human donor in good health, serving as a control.

The rearrangement uses TRBV20-1 and TRBJ2-3; possibly TRBD2 for D (5 bases). From germline, CDR1 is DFQATT and CDR2 SNEGSKA (reference sequence). Trimming took off 6 bases at V and 1 base at J, with 14 bases between the two ends. This CDR3 contains 14 residues. The DNA for the CDR3 is TGCAGTGCGGAGGAACACCCTCGCACAGATACGCAGTATTTT. Protein product: CSAEEHPRTDTQYF.

Note on this clonotype: This likely comes from a read error, as the CDR3 has no conserved phenylalanine or tryptophan at its end. The DNA is omitted, as the CDR3 cannot be located on it reliably, and the CDR3 follows TCRdb's listing. V is TRBV19 and J is TRBJ1-5; TRBD1 reflects the table's D call only, with no check against the DNA. CDR1 and CDR2 (germline): LNHDA, SQIVND (reference sequence). The CDR3 comprises 15 residues, both ends counted. Here the CDR3 reads CASAVGDSYEQYFRP.

The V call is TRBV6-1, the J call TRBJ2-5; D is unclear. Germline V gives CDR1 MNHNS, CDR2 SASEGT. This CDR3 region has 13 residues. Deletions cut 4 bases from V and 4 bases from J, with 10 bases between. CDR3 sequence (DNA): TGTGCCAGCAGTGTGAGCCTAGGAGAGACCCAGTACTTC. Translating it yields CASSVSLGETQYF.

This clonotype was detected ten times or more. The chain carries TRBV12-3 or TRBV12-4 and TRBJ1-4, with a tentative D call TRBD1 (5 bases). CDR3 length: 13 residues. V was clipped by 3 bases and J by 8 bases, with 10 bases between them. The CDR3 nucleotides are TGTGCCAGCAGTTTGGGCTCAGGGGAAAAACTGTTTTTT. Its protein product is CASSLGSGEKLFF.

About this clonotype: Because the CDR3 is missing its conserved closing phenylalanine or tryptophan, this is likely a read error. The DNA is omitted, as the CDR3 cannot be located on it reliably, and the CDR3 follows TCRdb's listing. The chain is built from TRBV19 and TRBJ1-3. The length of the CDR3 is 15 amino acids, counting both ends. The germline CDR1 and CDR2 sequences are LNHDA and SQIVND (reference sequence). The CDR3 spells CASSSDRAGEQYFGP.

This clonotype was observed a few times. V is TRBV10-1 and J is TRBJ2-1; 8 bases map to TRBD2. There are 14 residues in the CDR3. Germline V lookup: CDR1 WNHNN, CDR2 SYGVQD (reference sequence). After removal of 7 bases from V and 3 bases from J, the junction contained 5 bases not matched to a gene. The DNA for the CDR3 is TGCGCCAGCAATTTAGCGGGGTACTACAATGAGCAGTTCTTC. It yields the protein CASNLAGYYNEQFF.

Notes on this clonotype: A junction boundary mismatches the germline segment, possibly from a read error. The chain combines TRBV11-1 with TRBJ2-5; no reliable D call. CDR1 is SGHAT, CDR2 FQDESV, per germline (reference sequence). The CDR3 contains 15 residues. The CDR3 DNA follows: TGTGCCAGCAGCTTACCAGTCGTGTACCAAGAGACCCGGTACTTC. Amino acids: CASSLPVVYQETRYF.